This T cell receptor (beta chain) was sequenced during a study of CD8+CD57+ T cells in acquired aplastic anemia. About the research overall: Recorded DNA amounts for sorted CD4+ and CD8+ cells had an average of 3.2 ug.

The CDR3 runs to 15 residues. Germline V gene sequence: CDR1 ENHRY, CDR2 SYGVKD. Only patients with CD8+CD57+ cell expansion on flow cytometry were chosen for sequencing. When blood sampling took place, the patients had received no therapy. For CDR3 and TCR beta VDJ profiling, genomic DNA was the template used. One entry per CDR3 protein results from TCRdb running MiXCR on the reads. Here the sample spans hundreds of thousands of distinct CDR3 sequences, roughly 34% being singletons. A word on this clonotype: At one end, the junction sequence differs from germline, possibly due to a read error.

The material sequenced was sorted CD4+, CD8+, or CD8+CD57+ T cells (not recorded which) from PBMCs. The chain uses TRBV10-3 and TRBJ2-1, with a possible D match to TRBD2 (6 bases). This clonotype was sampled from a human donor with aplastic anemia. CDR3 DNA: TGTGCCAGCAGTTATGACAGAGCCGGGGGTCGCGAGCAGTTCTTC. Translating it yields CASSYDRAGGREQFF.